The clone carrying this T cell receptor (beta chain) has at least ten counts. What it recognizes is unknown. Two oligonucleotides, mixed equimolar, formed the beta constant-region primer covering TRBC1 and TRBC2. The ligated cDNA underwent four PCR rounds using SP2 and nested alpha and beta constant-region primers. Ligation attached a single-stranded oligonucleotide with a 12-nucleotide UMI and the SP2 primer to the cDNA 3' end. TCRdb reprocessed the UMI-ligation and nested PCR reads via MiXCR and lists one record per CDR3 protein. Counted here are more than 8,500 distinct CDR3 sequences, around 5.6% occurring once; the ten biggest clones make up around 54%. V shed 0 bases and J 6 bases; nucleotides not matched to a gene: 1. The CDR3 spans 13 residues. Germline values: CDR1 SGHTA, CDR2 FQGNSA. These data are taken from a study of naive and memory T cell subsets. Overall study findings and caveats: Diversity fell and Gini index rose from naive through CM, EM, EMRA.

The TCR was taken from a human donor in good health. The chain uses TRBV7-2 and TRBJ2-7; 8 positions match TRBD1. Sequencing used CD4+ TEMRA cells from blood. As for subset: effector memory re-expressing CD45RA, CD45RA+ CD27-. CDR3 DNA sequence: TGTGCCAGCAGCTTAGCAGGACAGGGCGAGCAGTACTTC. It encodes CASSLAGQGEQYF.